Below are 3 T cell receptor beta chains sequenced from a single sample in a study of T-cell reconstitution after alpha-beta-depleted transplantation in children. Preparing the TCRbeta library involved the use of unique molecular identifiers. TCRdb reanalysed the PCR reads using MiXCR and keeps one entry per CDR3 protein. The sample includes about 980,000 distinct CDR3 sequences, roughly 31% of them seen just once. Sequencing used PBMCs, mostly from graft donor cells, obtained 360 days after TCRalphabeta/CD19-depleted stem cell transplant. The receptors shown here come from a boy under two years old who had a stem cell transplant for SCID, so the T cells may come from the graft donor.

The chain carries TRBV15 and TRBJ2-1, with a weak D call TRBD2 (6 bases). The germline V gene encodes CDR1 LNHNV and CDR2 YYDKDF (reference sequence). Deletions cut 3 bases from V and 4 bases from J, with 19 bases between. The CDR3 consists of 17 residues. CDR3 loop: CATSSPGTLGTYNEQFF. The CDR3 nucleotides read TGTGCCACCAGCAGCCCAGGGACGTTAGGGACTTACAATGAGCAGTTCTTC.

The DNA for the CDR3 is TGTGCCAGCTTTACAGGGGGGTTTTCACCCCTCCACTTT. Amino acid sequence: CASFTGGFSPLHF. V and J are TRBV18 and TRBJ1-6; 8 bases align to TRBD1. CDR1 and CDR2 (germline): KGHSH, LQKENI. The CDR3 runs 13 residues. After removal of 7 bases from V and 9 bases from J, the junction contained 5 bases not matched to a gene.

The chain carries TRBV7-2 and TRBJ2-7, with TRBD1 matching 12 bases. J was trimmed by 6 bases and V by 6 bases; bases with no gene match: 12. The CDR3 extends over 16 amino acids. In germline, CDR1 is SGHTA, CDR2 FQGNSA. The CDR3 DNA reads as TGTGCCAGCAGTGCGGGTCGGGACAGGGGGCATGCCGAGCAGTACTTC. Protein sequence: CASSAGRDRGHAEQYF.